This T cell receptor beta chain was recorded in a study of tumor-infiltrating lymphocytes in primary liver carcinoma. This CDR3 comprises 13 residues. V was clipped by 2 bases and J by 4 bases, with 6 bases between them. Germline V gives CDR1 ENHRY, CDR2 SYGVKD. TCR beta cDNA was reverse-transcribed from about 0.45 ug of total RNA. The reaction used a constant-region primer and ProtoScript II reverse transcriptase. Libraries covering TCR beta were generated through three nested multiplex PCR rounds (using a slightly modified ARM-PCR). Primers for the first two PCR rounds were TRBV1-TRBV30 forward primers and a C-beta reverse primer (about 10 cycles per round). Using its own MiXCR run on the multiplex PCR reads, TCRdb lists one record per CDR3 protein. Of some 55,000 distinct CDR3 sequences in the sample, over 70% were seen once. This clonotype has at least ten counts. Its antigen is unknown. General observations from the study: The study found a significantly higher top-250-clone fraction in tumors than in blood (p = 0.039).

Joint extraction of RNA and DNA used roughly 20-33 mg of bulk tissue that was unsorted. The patients had histopathologically diagnosed primary liver carcinoma, and their disease was treated by surgical resection. Treatment-naive at the time, the patients had chronic HBV infection. Over 80% of the cells in every tumor sample were viable tumor cells. The sequence came from a man aged 35-49 years with primary liver carcinoma and hepatitis B virus infection. This chain joins TRBV10-3 and TRBJ2-4; D not resolved. The sample taken for sequencing was liver tumor tissue from sampling region 2. Subset reported: tumor region T2, inferior pole. The CDR3 sequence: CAISEPTKNIQYF. CDR3 coding DNA: TGTGCCATCAGTGAGCCAACTAAAAACATTCAGTACTTC.